This T cell receptor beta chain was retrieved from a study of early T cells in non-severe SARS-CoV-2 infection. V shed 5 bases, J shed 7 bases, and the junction held 11 bases outside the gene matches. Germline CDR1 and CDR2: LNHNV and YYDKDF (reference sequence). The CDR3 consists of 15 residues. This clonotype was picked up a small number of times. Individual cDNA molecules were tagged with unique molecular identifiers, the study reported. MiXCR, run by TCRdb on the 5' RACE reads, gives a single entry per CDR3 protein. The table has 85,000 to 100,000 distinct CDR3 sequences, approximately 10% seen once.

The gene calls are TRBV15 and TRBJ1-2, with 9 bases lining up with TRBD1. The sample was whole blood. This receptor was identified in an adult who was a healthcare worker with PCR-confirmed SARS-CoV-2 infection or an uninfected control (not recorded which). The CDR3 here is CATSPYRQGGFGYTF. CDR3 nucleotide sequence: TGTGCCACCAGCCCCTATAGACAGGGGGGCTTTGGCTACACCTTC.